Below, 28 T cell receptor beta chains from the same sample are listed, as sequenced in a study of brain T cells in children with intractable seizures. Time point specified: blood from clinic visit 5 months post-surgery; TSC patient then seizure free. Repertoires were generated with immunoSEQ multiplex PCR, while TCRdb's copy carries only in-frame clones and drops some. This sample has 300,000 to 400,000 clones, with about 94% found just once. Here the sequenced sample was peripheral blood, taken 4 to 5 months after surgery. The receptors were gathered from a boy under two years old with tuberous sclerosis and intractable seizures.

The chain is built from TRBV19 and TRBJ2-1, with TRBD2 matching 8 bases. V lost 5 bases and J lost 0; bases outside the gene matches: 3. CDR1 is LNHDA and CDR2 is SQIVND in the germline V gene (reference sequence). The CDR3 spans 15 residues. Here the CDR3 reads CASSLAGSSYNEQFF. In DNA form, the CDR3 reads TGTGCCAGTAGTTTAGCGGGGAGCTCCTACAATGAGCAGTTCTTC.

The CDR3 DNA reads as TGTGCCAGCAGTGAAACCCGCGGGAGGGCCCTCGCTGGTGAGCAGTTCTTC. This sequence encodes CASSETRGRALAGEQFF. V usage is TRBV2 and J usage is TRBJ2-1; 9 nucleotides line up with TRBD2. Trimming at V came to 2 bases and at J to 9 bases, leaving 14 bases not matched to a gene. The V gene's germline CDR1 is SNHLY and CDR2 FYNNEI. This CDR3 has 17 amino acids.

This chain connects TRBV12-3 or TRBV12-4 to TRBJ2-7, with D unclear. The CDR3 has 12 amino acids. V was cut by 1 base and J by 8 bases, with 9 bases left in between. The CDR3 sequence is CASSLGAAKQYF. CDR3 nucleotide sequence: TGTGCCAGCAGTTTAGGGGCGGCGAAGCAGTACTTC.

The chain links TRBV2 to TRBJ1-3; no firm D call. This CDR3 is built from 15 residues. The V and J ends lost 5 bases and 2 bases respectively, with 13 bases between them. CDR1 and CDR2 (germline): SNHLY, FYNNEI. CDR3 sequence: CASSRPRPPGNTIYF. CDR3 coding DNA: TGTGCCAGCAGTCGCCCGAGACCGCCTGGAAACACCATATATTTT.

The rearrangement uses TRBV27 and TRBJ1-2; TRBD1 might be the D (6 bases). This CDR3 contains 13 residues. Germline V CDR1 and CDR2: MNHEY, SMNVEV (reference sequence). V lost 6 bases, J lost 4 bases, and 12 bases lay in between. DNA of the CDR3: TGTGCCAGCAGCCAACAGGGCCTCTATGGCTACACCTTC. Its translation is CASSQQGLYGYTF.

The V and J genes are TRBV7-2 and TRBJ1-5, with TRBD1 identical over 9 bases. Looked up from germline, CDR1 is SGHTA and CDR2 is FQGNSA. CDR3 length equals 15 residues. J gave up 2 bases and V 4 bases, and 3 bases lay outside the gene matches. Here the CDR3 DNA reads TGTGCCAGCAGCTCGGACAGGGGACGCAATCAGCCCCAGCATTTT. Its protein product is CASSSDRGRNQPQHF.

In regard to this clone: This may come from a read error, since a much larger clone is one base off. Within the sample, other DNA sequences also encode this same CDR3. The genes are TRBV27 and TRBJ2-7; tentatively, D is TRBD1 or TRBD2 (5 bases each). V lost 2 bases and J 0 bases, leaving 8 bases between the germline ends. This CDR3 contains 14 residues. Looked up from germline, CDR1 is MNHEY and CDR2 is SMNVEV (reference sequence). The CDR3 coding sequence is TGTGCCAGCAGTTTAGGGGGACGCTCCTACGAGCAGTACTTC. Translation gives CASSLGGRSYEQYF.

CDR3 nucleotides: TGCGCCAGCAGTGATTTGGGCGGGGGCAATCAGCCCCAGCATTTT. Encoded protein: CASSDLGGGNQPQHF. V usage is TRBV10-2 and J usage is TRBJ1-5, with D unclear. V shed 3 bases and J shed 2 bases, with 11 bases lying between them. There are 15 residues in the CDR3. The germline gives CDR1 WSHSY, CDR2 SAAADI.

V is TRBV5-6 and J is TRBJ2-7, with TRBD2 matching over 9 bases. Germline assignment: CDR1 SGHDT and CDR2 YYEEEE. This CDR3 is 15 amino acids long. The trim removed 0 bases at V and 2 bases at J, leaving 3 bases unmatched. CDR3 sequence (DNA): TGTGCCAGCAGCTTGGAGGTAGCGGGGGCCTACGAGCAGTACTTC. This codes for CASSLEVAGAYEQYF. Complete variable domain (other parts from reference TRBV5-6 and TRBJ2-7): DAGVTQSPTHLIKTRGQQVTLRCSPKSGHDTVSWYQQALGQGPQFIFQYYEEEERQRGNFPDRFSGHQFPNYSSELNVNALLLGDSALYLCASSLEVAGAYEQYFGPGTRLTVT.

The chain carries TRBV7-9 and TRBJ2-1, with 7 bases matching TRBD1. Germline V gives CDR1 SEHNR, CDR2 FQNEAQ (reference sequence). The ends lost 4 bases at V and 5 bases at J; junction bases unmatched: 8. The CDR3 is 15 amino acids. Here the CDR3 DNA reads TGTGCCAGCAGCTCCACAGGGGTTACAGACAATGAGCAGTTCTTC. Translating gives CASSSTGVTDNEQFF.

The chain recombines TRBV5-3 with TRBJ2-1, with unresolved D. TRBV5-3 is an ORF, and what it does is uncertain. This CDR3 comprises 11 residues. The V gene lost 0 bases and the J gene lost 13 bases, with 8 bases spanning the gap. CDR3 residues: CARSLDPTQFF. Here the CDR3 DNA reads TGTGCCAGAAGCTTGGATCCCACCCAGTTCTTC.

V gene TRBV7-9 combines with J gene TRBJ1-2; 7 bases are a match to TRBD1. J lost 4 bases, V lost 0 bases, and 8 bases had no gene match. This CDR3 has 16 amino acids. Germline lookup yields CDR1 SEHNR and CDR2 FQNEAQ (reference sequence). In nucleotides, the CDR3 is TGTGCCAGCAGCTTAGCGGGGCCACAGGGGAGCTATGGCTACACCTTC. Protein product: CASSLAGPQGSYGYTF.

A remark on this clone: The sample contains more than one DNA sequence encoding this CDR3. This chain uses TRBV5-1 with TRBJ2-7; tentative D call: TRBD2 (5 bases). The length of the CDR3 is 13 residues. Deletions cut 2 bases from V and 2 bases from J, with 8 bases between. Per the germline V gene, CDR1 is SGHRS and CDR2 is YFSETQ. CDR3 sequence (DNA): TGCGCCAGCAGCTTTGAGGGTCCCTACGAGCAGTACTTC. It codes for CASSFEGPYEQYF.

This clone occurred once. This rearrangement joins TRBV7-8 to TRBJ2-1, with 7 bases lining up with TRBD2. Trimming cost V 5 bases and J 4 bases; bases outside gene matches: 5. In germline, CDR1 is SGHVS, CDR2 FQNEAQ. CDR3 length: 14 residues. CDR3: CASSLERDYNEQFF. The CDR3 region has the DNA TGTGCCAGCAGCCTAGAGCGGGATTACAATGAGCAGTTCTTC.

The chain links TRBV6-5 to TRBJ1-2; D gene uncertain. In germline, CDR1 is MNHEY, CDR2 SVGAGI. V was trimmed by 0 bases and J by 4 bases, leaving 12 bases between them. The CDR3 consists of 15 residues. CDR3 nucleotides: TGTGCCAGCAGTTACTCTACCGGACTCTTCTATGGCTACACCTTC. Amino acid sequence: CASSYSTGLFYGYTF.

The chain joins TRBV6-1 to TRBJ2-4, with 7 bases aligning to TRBD1. This CDR3 has 16 residues. The germline V gene encodes CDR1 MNHNS and CDR2 SASEGT. The junction had 6 bases not matched to a gene; V was cut back by 4 bases and J by 0 bases. The CDR3 loop reads CASSGGTDLAKNIQYF. The CDR3 DNA reads as TGTGCCAGCAGTGGAGGGACAGATCTAGCCAAAAACATTCAGTACTTC.

The gene calls are TRBV15 and TRBJ2-7, with 10 bases matching TRBD2. This CDR3 has 19 amino acids. J lost 0 bases, V lost 3 bases, and 14 bases had no gene match. Germline V lookup: CDR1 LNHNV, CDR2 YYDKDF (reference sequence). The CDR3 sequence: CATSRDNTITSGVSYEQYF. The CDR3 bases are TGTGCCACCAGCAGGGATAACACAATAACTAGCGGGGTCTCCTACGAGCAGTACTTC.

The chain carries TRBV7-3 and TRBJ2-5; no reliable D call. CDR1 SGHTA and CDR2 FQGTGA come from the germline V gene. Trimming took off 1 base at V and 1 base at J, with 10 bases between the two ends. This CDR3 is built from 15 residues. The chain's CDR3 is CASSLRYPSQETQYF. The CDR3 DNA follows: TGTGCCAGCAGCTTAAGGTACCCGAGCCAAGAGACCCAGTACTTC.

This rearrangement joins TRBV24-1 to TRBJ2-1; maybe TRBD2 (6 bases). Germline V CDR1 and CDR2: KGHDR, SFDVKD. This CDR3 spans 17 amino acids. The V end lost 6 bases, the J end lost 0 bases, and 17 bases lay between the germline ends. In DNA form, the CDR3 reads TGTGCCACCAGTCCCGGGAGCCCCCCTCGCTCCTACAATGAGCAGTTCTTC. This sequence encodes CATSPGSPPRSYNEQFF.

Written as DNA, the CDR3 is TGTGCCAGCAGCGGAGGGGGGAATGAGCAGTTCTTC. Protein: CASSGGGNEQFF. This chain connects TRBV9 to TRBJ2-1; D may match TRBD1 or TRBD2 (6 bases each). V was clipped by 3 bases and J by 7 bases, with 8 bases between them. The length of the CDR3 is 12 residues. The germline V gene has CDR1 SGDLS and CDR2 YYNGEE. The full variable domain, in which reference TRBV9 and TRBJ2-1 provide the parts outside the CDR3, is DSGVTQTPKHLITATGQRVTLRCSPRSGDLSVYWYQQSLDQGLQFLIQYYNGEERAKGNILERFSAQQFPDLHSELNLSSLELGDSALYFCASSGGGNEQFFGPGTRLTVL.

CDR3 protein: CASSWGQTYGYTF. Written as DNA, the CDR3 is TGTGCCAGCAGCTGGGGACAGACCTATGGCTACACCTTC. The chain combines TRBV7-2 with TRBJ1-2; 7 bases are a match to TRBD1. Trimming removed 4 bases from V and 4 bases from J; junction bases left unmatched: 3. From germline, CDR1 is SGHTA and CDR2 FQGNSA. CDR3 length equals 13 residues.

This sequence joins TRBV7-9 and TRBJ1-2; D remains unclear. Per germline, CDR1 SEHNR and CDR2 FQNEAQ (reference sequence). The V and J ends lost 8 bases and 8 bases respectively, with 15 bases between them. This CDR3 is built from 12 residues. CDR3 sequence (DNA): TGTGCCAGCGGGTGGGAAGTCGGCGGCTACACCTTC. This sequence encodes CASGWEVGGYTF.

The chain is built from TRBV9 and TRBJ2-4; D may correspond to TRBD1 or TRBD2 (5 bases each). Germline CDR1 reads SGDLS; CDR2 reads YYNGEE. V was shortened by 0 bases and J by 3 bases, with 13 bases between the two germline ends. The length of the CDR3 is 16 residues. The DNA of the CDR3 is TGTGCCAGCAGCGTAGGGTGGGGCAGCGGCAAAAACATTCAGTACTTC. Its translation: CASSVGWGSGKNIQYF.

The chain carries TRBV30 and TRBJ1-4; D unclear. CDR3 length: 14 amino acids. V dropped 0 bases and J dropped 8 bases, with 13 bases sitting between them. Germline CDR1 is GTSNPN and CDR2 is SVGIG (reference sequence). The CDR3 region is CAWSVRQEREKLFF. In DNA, the CDR3 is TGTGCCTGGAGTGTACGCCAGGAACGAGAAAAACTGTTTTTT.

This chain joins TRBV4-1 and TRBJ1-1, with D hard to call. The CDR3 has 15 amino acids. Trimming removed 0 bases at V and 0 bases at J, with 8 bases between. Germline V gene lookup returns CDR1 MGHRA and CDR2 YSYEKL. The CDR3 DNA follows: TGCGCCAGCAGCCAAGAGGGGTATCTGAACACTGAAGCTTTCTTT. Encoded protein: CASSQEGYLNTEAFF.

The rearrangement links TRBV5-1 to TRBJ1-2, with TRBD1 matching over 8 bases. Trimming cost V 0 bases and J 5 bases; bases outside gene matches: 3. The CDR3 length is 14 residues. Germline-derived CDR1 and CDR2 are SGHRS and YFSETQ. The DNA of the CDR3 is TGCGCCAGCAGCTTGGAGACAGGGGAGTATGGCTACACCTTC. Residues: CASSLETGEYGYTF.

The chain's CDR3 is CASSNERGGYTF. The CDR3 DNA reads TGTGCCAGCAGCAACGAACGGGGGGGCTACACCTTC. The chain is built from TRBV7-8 and TRBJ1-2; D perhaps matches TRBD1 (5 bases). There are 12 residues in the CDR3. V was shortened by 5 bases and J by 8 bases, with 12 bases between the two germline ends. Germline-derived CDR1 and CDR2 are SGHVS and FQNEAQ. The variable domain in full, with the rest retrieved from reference TRBV7-8 and TRBJ1-2, is GAGVSQSPRYKVAKRGQDVALRCDPISGHVSLFWYQQALGQGPEFLTYFQNEAQLDKSGLPSDRFFAERPEGSVSTLKIQRTQQEDSAVYLCASSNERGGYTFGSGTRLTVV.

This clone has just one count. V usage is TRBV7-3 and J usage is TRBJ2-1; TRBD2 is a possible D gene (5 bases). CDR3 length: 13 residues. Trimming removed 5 bases at V and 10 bases at J, with 15 bases between. Germline V gene lookup returns CDR1 SGHTA and CDR2 FQGTGA. CDR3 bases: TGTGCCAGCAGCATAGGGCCGAGAGGGGAGCAGTTCTTC. As protein: CASSIGPRGEQFF.